Sequencing of this T cell receptor (beta chain) was carried out in a study of T cells in Graves' hyperthyroidism and ophthalmopathy. The overall study: Peripheral blood collection took place at initial diagnosis, before any treatment.

What was amplified from RNA transcripts were TCR beta CDR3 regions. First-round RT-PCR of the TCR CDR3 relied on the HTBI primer set. TCRdb analysed the multiplex PCR reads with MiXCR anew, one entry per CDR3 protein. The repertoire holds 400,000 or so distinct CDR3 sequences, with roughly 15% as singletons. This clonotype was detected ten times or more. The antigen is unknown. Overall study findings and caveats: Appearing also in blood were most of the thyroid clonotypes expanded above 0.001. Ophthalmopathy and stable hyperthyroidism were told apart by a 13 V-J model.

Under 3 months was the duration of disease in ophthalmopathy patients, who also had a Clinical Activity Score of at least 3 and a NOSPECS grade of at least 4. The trim removed 5 bases at V and 6 bases at J, leaving 4 bases unmatched. The germline gives CDR1 SNHLY, CDR2 FYNNEI. This CDR3 comprises 12 residues. The chain recombines TRBV2 with TRBJ2-7; 7 bases align to TRBD1. This sequence was found in a woman aged 60-70 years with Graves' ophthalmopathy. The sample comprised blood. The CDR3 region is CASSSRTGEQYF. CDR3 bases: TGTGCCAGCAGTTCCCGGACAGGCGAGCAGTACTTC.